This entry lists 24 T cell receptor beta chains sequenced from one sample in a study of blood T cell repertoires in COVID-19. The table came from immunoSEQ multiplex PCR; TCRdb's copy has only in-frame clones and leaves some out. Here the sample spans about 240,000 clones, approximately 88% being singletons. The specimen sequenced was PBMCs or T cells enriched from blood (not recorded which). The receptors here all came from a young woman with acute COVID-19.

The chain uses TRBV3-1 (or the pseudogene TRBV3-2) and TRBJ2-7; the D gene is possibly TRBD2 (6 bases). The germline V gene has CDR1 LGHDT and CDR2 YNNKEL (reference sequence). V lost 2 bases, J lost 1 base, and 12 bases lay in between. The CDR3 totals 15 residues. As DNA, the CDR3 is TGTGCCAGCAGCCAACGGTGGGGAGGATCCTACGAGCAGTACTTC. This encodes CASSQRWGGSYEQYF.

The V and J genes are TRBV12-5 and TRBJ1-1; 8 nucleotides line up with TRBD1. This CDR3 is 12 amino acids long. J gave up 9 bases and V 6 bases, and 6 bases lay outside the gene matches. CDR1 LGHNT and CDR2 FRNRAP come from the germline V gene. CDR3 sequence reads: CASGLTGEKAFF. CDR3 nucleotide sequence: TGTGCTAGTGGCCTGACAGGGGAAAAAGCTTTCTTT.

The gene calls are TRBV9 and TRBJ1-1; no firm D call. Germline CDR1 SGDLS, CDR2 YYNGEE. Deletions cut 2 bases from V and 3 bases from J, with 8 bases between. The CDR3 consists of 13 residues. The CDR3 DNA reads as TGTGCCAGCAGCGTTGGCCGGGACACTGAAGCTTTCTTT. Translating it yields CASSVGRDTEAFF.

The V and J genes are TRBV15 and TRBJ1-2; D unresolved. The CDR3 totals 13 residues. CDR1 is LNHNV and CDR2 is YYDKDF in the germline V gene (reference sequence). V was cut by 0 bases and J by 2 bases, with 4 bases left in between. CDR3 sequence (DNA): TGTGCCACCAGCAGAGATCTAAACTATGGCTACACCTTC. Translation: CATSRDLNYGYTF. Full variable domain (outside the CDR3, taken from reference TRBV15 and TRBJ1-2): DAMVIQNPRYQVTQFGKPVTLSCSQTLNHNVMYWYQQKSSQAPKLLFHYYDKDFNNEADTPDNFQSRRPNTSFCFLDIRSPGLGDTAMYLCATSRDLNYGYTFGSGTRLTVV.

CDR3 residues: CAIVTGRGSYEQYF. CDR3 bases: TGTGCCATTGTAACAGGGAGGGGGTCCTACGAGCAGTACTTC. The rearrangement uses TRBV2 and TRBJ2-7; possible D gene TRBD2, 7 bases. Germline CDR1 SNHLY, CDR2 FYNNEI. This CDR3 contains 14 residues. V was shortened by 10 bases and J by 1 base, with 17 bases between the two germline ends.

This clone was picked up a small number of times. CDR3: CASSWTSGGDTQYF. The CDR3 nucleotides are TGTGCCAGCAGTTGGACTAGCGGGGGAGATACGCAGTATTTT. This chain joins TRBV6-2 or TRBV6-3 and TRBJ2-3, with 13 bases lining up with TRBD2. The CDR3 extends over 14 amino acids. The germline gives CDR1 MNHEY, CDR2 SVGEGT. Unmatched junction bases numbered 0, after V lost 4 bases and J lost 5 bases.

The chain has TRBV6-5 and TRBJ1-1, with 11 bases aligning to TRBD1. Germline V gene data show CDR1 as MNHEY and CDR2 as SVGAGI. V dropped 8 bases and J dropped 9; count of bases not matched to a gene: 8. There are 13 residues in the CDR3. As DNA, the CDR3 is TGTGCCAGCCGGGACAGGGGGGGATCTAAAGCTTTCTTT. The encoded protein is CASRDRGGSKAFF.

To note about this clone: Other DNA sequences in this sample translate to the same CDR3. The chain combines TRBV19 with TRBJ2-1; 7 bases are a match to TRBD1. The germline V gene encodes CDR1 LNHDA and CDR2 SQIVND (reference sequence). The CDR3 runs to 13 residues. Trimming removed 5 bases from V and 3 bases from J; junction bases left unmatched: 1. In DNA, the CDR3 is TGTGCCAGTAGTCGGGACAGCTACAATGAGCAGTTCTTC. Amino acid sequence: CASSRDSYNEQFF.

In this sample, this clone turned up once. This chain links TRBV2 with TRBJ1-4, with D unresolved. The CDR3 runs 13 residues. The ends were cut back, 6 bases at V and 7 bases at J, with 12 bases in the middle. Germline V gene sequence: CDR1 SNHLY, CDR2 FYNNEI. The CDR3 DNA is TGTGCCAGCAGGGGCGGGCGAGGTGAAAAACTGTTTTTT. Protein: CASRGGRGEKLFF.

The chain carries TRBV5-1 and TRBJ2-1, with 7 bases that match TRBD2. Trimming took 0 bases from V and 6 from J; bases not matched to a gene: 6. In germline, CDR1 is SGHRS, CDR2 YFSETQ. The CDR3 consists of 15 residues. The CDR3 reads CASSLVGTNANEQFF. The CDR3 bases are TGCGCCAGCAGCTTGGTCGGGACTAATGCCAATGAGCAGTTCTTC.

This clone was detected only once. V is TRBV7-9 and J is TRBJ1-1; D is undetermined. The CDR3 has 15 residues. Germline-derived CDR1 and CDR2 are SEHNR and FQNEAQ (reference sequence). V was shortened by 1 base and J by 8 bases, with 17 bases between the two germline ends. The CDR3 spells CASSLGTSRGPEAFF. CDR3 coding DNA: TGTGCCAGCAGCTTAGGCACATCAAGAGGGCCCGAAGCTTTCTTT. Variable domain in full (rest from reference TRBV7-9 and TRBJ1-1): DTGVSQNPRHKITKRGQNVTFRCDPISEHNRLYWYRQTLGQGPEFLTYFQNEAQLEKSRLLSDRFSAERPKGSFSTLEIQRTEQGDSAMYLCASSLGTSRGPEAFFGQGTRLTVV.

This chain connects TRBV7-2 to TRBJ1-4; possible D gene TRBD1, 6 bases. The V and J ends lost 2 bases and 2 bases respectively, with 9 bases between them. The V gene's germline CDR1 is SGHTA and CDR2 FQGNSA. The CDR3 length is 15 residues. CDR3 coding DNA: TGTGCCAGCAGCTTATCAGGGGCGACTAATGAAAAACTGTTTTTT. Its translation: CASSLSGATNEKLFF.

The chain couples TRBV27 to TRBJ1-2; 7 bases align to TRBD1. The germline gives CDR1 MNHEY, CDR2 SMNVEV (reference sequence). V was clipped by 11 bases and J by 9 bases; unmatched bases: 15. The CDR3 is 13 amino acids. This CDR3 is CAAREGQHGSYTF. CDR3 DNA: TGTGCCGCCCGTGAGGGACAGCACGGTAGCTACACCTTC.

The chain has TRBV7-9 and TRBJ2-2, with D unclear. The V and J ends lost 5 bases and 4 bases respectively, with 8 bases between them. The CDR3 runs to 13 residues. From germline, CDR1 is SEHNR and CDR2 FQNEAQ (reference sequence). CDR3 nucleotide sequence: TGTGCCAGCAGCCCCCCGGGCACCGGGGAGCTGTTTTTT. As protein: CASSPPGTGELFF.

This chain links TRBV25-1 with TRBJ1-1, with D unclear. The CDR3 runs to 13 residues. V dropped 2 bases and J dropped 8 bases, with 12 bases sitting between them. Germline-derived CDR1 and CDR2 are MGHDK and SYGVNS. DNA for the CDR3: TGTGCCAGCAGTGAAGTGGAGAGGCCCGAAGCTTTCTTT. This sequence encodes CASSEVERPEAFF.

This chain joins TRBV12-3 or TRBV12-4 and TRBJ1-6, with D unresolved. V shed 2 bases and J shed 7 bases, with 6 bases lying between them. The CDR3 extends over 13 amino acids. In DNA, the CDR3 is TGTGCCAGCAGTTTATCGGTGAATTCACCCCTCCACTTT. This translates into CASSLSVNSPLHF.

This clone has a single count. The chain couples TRBV6-6 to TRBJ2-5; 8 nucleotides line up with TRBD2. The V gene's germline CDR1 is MNHNY and CDR2 SVGAGI (reference sequence). This CDR3 is 13 amino acids long. In nucleotides, the CDR3 is TGTGCAACCGGGGGGGGGCCCCAAGAGACCCAGTACTTC. It encodes CATGGGPQETQYF.

This chain connects TRBV7-9 to TRBJ2-1; D perhaps matches TRBD2 (7 bases). The V gene lost 5 bases and the J gene lost 1 base, with 15 bases spanning the gap. The CDR3 is 16 amino acids. Germline values: CDR1 SEHNR, CDR2 FQNEAQ (reference sequence). In DNA, the CDR3 is TGTGCCAGCAGCCCCCTTGAGGGGGGGTCCTACAATGAGCAGTTCTTC. This encodes CASSPLEGGSYNEQFF. The full variable domain, in which reference TRBV7-9 and TRBJ2-1 provide the parts outside the CDR3, is DTGVSQNPRHKITKRGQNVTFRCDPISEHNRLYWYRQTLGQGPEFLTYFQNEAQLEKSRLLSDRFSAERPKGSFSTLEIQRTEQGDSAMYLCASSPLEGGSYNEQFFGPGTRLTVL.

The chain recombines TRBV7-9 with TRBJ2-2, with TRBD2 as a possible D gene (8 bases). Germline-derived CDR1 and CDR2 are SEHNR and FQNEAQ (reference sequence). The CDR3 is 15 residues long. V was cut by 6 bases and J by 6 bases, with 17 bases left in between. The CDR3 reads CASRDREGASGELFF. Here the CDR3 DNA reads TGTGCCAGCAGGGACCGGGAGGGGGCATCCGGGGAGCTGTTTTTT. The whole variable domain, remainder taken from reference TRBV7-9 and TRBJ2-2, is DTGVSQNPRHKITKRGQNVTFRCDPISEHNRLYWYRQTLGQGPEFLTYFQNEAQLEKSRLLSDRFSAERPKGSFSTLEIQRTEQGDSAMYLCASRDREGASGELFFGEGSRLTVL.

This chain joins TRBV6-6 and TRBJ1-1; 10 nucleotides align to TRBD1. The V segment lost 5 bases and the J segment 8 bases; nucleotides outside the gene matches: 17. The germline V gene encodes CDR1 MNHNY and CDR2 SVGAGI (reference sequence). This CDR3 region has 17 residues. The CDR3: CASSPRTGTGAPLEAFF. The CDR3 DNA is TGTGCCAGCAGTCCCAGAACTGGGACAGGGGCCCCCCTCGAAGCTTTCTTT.

V usage is TRBV5-4 and J usage is TRBJ2-2; the D gene is possibly TRBD1 (7 bases). The CDR3 runs 15 residues. V lost 4 bases, J lost 2 bases, and 12 bases lay in between. Germline loops: CDR1 SGHNT, CDR2 YYREEE (reference sequence). The CDR3 bases are TGTGCCAGCAGCCCCAGGGGGGCCAACACCGGGGAGCTGTTTTTT. It codes for CASSPRGANTGELFF.

The genes are TRBV27 and TRBJ2-2; 11 nucleotides agree with TRBD2. V was clipped by 3 bases and J by 3 bases; unmatched bases: 6. CDR3 length equals 17 residues. The germline V gene encodes CDR1 MNHEY and CDR2 SMNVEV (reference sequence). CDR3: CASSFLRLAGYTGELFF. The CDR3 DNA is TGTGCCAGCAGTTTTCTTCGACTAGCGGGGTACACCGGGGAGCTGTTTTTT.

This sequence joins TRBV11-1 and TRBJ2-3; 8 nucleotides line up with TRBD2. This CDR3 is built from 16 residues. J was trimmed by 3 bases and V by 5 bases; bases with no gene match: 10. Germline V gene data show CDR1 as SGHAT and CDR2 as FQDESV (reference sequence). The CDR3 loop is CASSPGGSGGTDTQYF. CDR3 DNA: TGTGCCAGCAGCCCCGGTGGGAGCGGGGGAACAGATACGCAGTATTTT.

This clone has just a few counts. The chain carries TRBV14 and TRBJ1-1; TRBD1 aligns across 7 bases. Per the germline V gene, CDR1 is SGHDN and CDR2 is FVKESK. With V trimmed by 4 bases and J by 4 bases, 6 bases remained unmatched. The CDR3 extends over 14 amino acids. CDR3 DNA sequence: TGTGCCAGCAGCCCCCGACAGGGAGGCACTGAAGCTTTCTTT. This gives the protein CASSPRQGGTEAFF.